What follows are 3 T cell receptor beta chains derived from one specimen sequenced in a study of shared clonotypes between healthy human individuals. Profiling relied on immunoSEQ multiplex PCR, and the TCRdb table lists in-frame clones only, not all of them. The table lists around 1,100,000 clones, 60% to 80% of them singletons. Source material: memory CD4+ T cells from PBMCs. The sample's subset: CD45RA-negative fraction. The origin of the receptors is a man aged 18 to 30 in good health. Some clones in this sample may be carry-over from other donors' samples.

This chain links TRBV7-3 with TRBJ2-1; no clear D. V was shortened by 6 bases and J by 0 bases, with 9 bases between the two germline ends. There are 14 residues in the CDR3. Germline CDR1 is SGHTA and CDR2 is FQGTGA. Written as DNA, the CDR3 is TGTGCCAGCAGTCCGCAAAACTCCTACAATGAGCAGTTCTTC. It translates to CASSPQNSYNEQFF.

The chain's CDR3 is CASSMGGVYGYTF. CDR3 nucleotides: TGTGCCAGTAGTATGGGCGGTGTCTATGGCTACACCTTC. The chain recombines TRBV19 with TRBJ1-2; no clear D gene. Trimming removed 3 bases at V and 4 bases at J, with 9 bases between. CDR1 and CDR2 from the germline V gene are LNHDA and SQIVND (reference sequence). The CDR3 spans 13 residues.

This clone was seen only a few times. The chain employs TRBV9 and TRBJ1-5; perhaps TRBD1 as D (6 bases). The CDR3 is 13 amino acids. The germline V and J ends were trimmed by 4 bases and 7 bases, with 12 bases remaining between them. In germline, CDR1 is SGDLS, CDR2 YYNGEE. For the CDR3, the DNA is TGTGCCAGCAGCCTCGAGGGGGGACAGCCCCAGCATTTT. Residues: CASSLEGGQPQHF.